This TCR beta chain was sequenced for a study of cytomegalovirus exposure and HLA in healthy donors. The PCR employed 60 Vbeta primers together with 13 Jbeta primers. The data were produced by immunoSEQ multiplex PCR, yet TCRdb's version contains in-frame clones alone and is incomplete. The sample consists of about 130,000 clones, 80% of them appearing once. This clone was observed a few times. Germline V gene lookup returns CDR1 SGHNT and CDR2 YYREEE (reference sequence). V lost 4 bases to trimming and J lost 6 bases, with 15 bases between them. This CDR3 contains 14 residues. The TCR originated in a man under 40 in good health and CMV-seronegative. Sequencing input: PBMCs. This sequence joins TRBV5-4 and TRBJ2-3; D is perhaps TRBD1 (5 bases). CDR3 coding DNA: TGTGCCAGCAGCCCGACAGTTGAAGGGGATACGCAGTATTTT. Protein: CASSPTVEGDTQYF. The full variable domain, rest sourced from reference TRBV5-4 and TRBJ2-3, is ETGVTQSPTHLIKTRGQQVTLRCSSQSGHNTVSWYQQALGQGPQFIFQYYREEENGRGNFPPRFSGLQFPNYSSELNVNALELDDSALYLCASSPTVEGDTQYFGPGTRLTVL.